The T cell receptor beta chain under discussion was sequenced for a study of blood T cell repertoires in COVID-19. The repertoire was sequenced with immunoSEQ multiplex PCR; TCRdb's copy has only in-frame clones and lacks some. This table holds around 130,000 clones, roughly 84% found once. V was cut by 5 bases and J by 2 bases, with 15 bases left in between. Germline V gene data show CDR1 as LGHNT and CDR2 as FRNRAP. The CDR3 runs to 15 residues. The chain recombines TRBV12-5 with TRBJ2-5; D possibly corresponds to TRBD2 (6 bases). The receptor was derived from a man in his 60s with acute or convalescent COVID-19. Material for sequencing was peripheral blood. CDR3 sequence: CASGPISGLQETQYF. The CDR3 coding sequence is TGTGCTAGTGGTCCAATAAGCGGACTACAAGAGACCCAGTACTTC.